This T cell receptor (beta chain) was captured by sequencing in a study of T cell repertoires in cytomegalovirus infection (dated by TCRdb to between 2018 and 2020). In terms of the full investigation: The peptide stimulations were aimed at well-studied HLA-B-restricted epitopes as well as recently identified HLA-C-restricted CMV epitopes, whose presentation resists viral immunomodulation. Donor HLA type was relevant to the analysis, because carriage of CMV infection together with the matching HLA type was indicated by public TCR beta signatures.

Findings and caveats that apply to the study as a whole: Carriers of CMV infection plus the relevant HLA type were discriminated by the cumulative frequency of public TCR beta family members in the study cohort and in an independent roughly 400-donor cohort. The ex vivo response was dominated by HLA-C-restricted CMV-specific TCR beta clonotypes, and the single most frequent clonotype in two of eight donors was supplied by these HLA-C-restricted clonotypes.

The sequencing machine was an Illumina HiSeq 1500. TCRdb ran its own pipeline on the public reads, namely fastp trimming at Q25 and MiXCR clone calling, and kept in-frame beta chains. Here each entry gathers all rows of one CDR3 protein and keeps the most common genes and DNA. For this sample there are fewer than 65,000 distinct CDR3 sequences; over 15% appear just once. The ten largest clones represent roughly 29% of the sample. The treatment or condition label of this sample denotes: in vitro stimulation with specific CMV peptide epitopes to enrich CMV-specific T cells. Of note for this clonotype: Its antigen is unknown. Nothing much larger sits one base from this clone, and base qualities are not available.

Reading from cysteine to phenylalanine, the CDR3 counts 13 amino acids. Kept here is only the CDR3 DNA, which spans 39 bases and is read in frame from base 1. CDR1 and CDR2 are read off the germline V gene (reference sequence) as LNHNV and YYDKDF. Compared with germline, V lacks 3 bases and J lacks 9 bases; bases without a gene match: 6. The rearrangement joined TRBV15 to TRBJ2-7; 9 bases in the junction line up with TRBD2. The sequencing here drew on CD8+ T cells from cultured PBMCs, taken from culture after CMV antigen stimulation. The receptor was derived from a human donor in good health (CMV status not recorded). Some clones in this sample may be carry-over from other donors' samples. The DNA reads TGTGCCACCAGCAGGGTAGCGGGAGAGGTGCAGTACTTC. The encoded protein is CATSRVAGEVQYF.